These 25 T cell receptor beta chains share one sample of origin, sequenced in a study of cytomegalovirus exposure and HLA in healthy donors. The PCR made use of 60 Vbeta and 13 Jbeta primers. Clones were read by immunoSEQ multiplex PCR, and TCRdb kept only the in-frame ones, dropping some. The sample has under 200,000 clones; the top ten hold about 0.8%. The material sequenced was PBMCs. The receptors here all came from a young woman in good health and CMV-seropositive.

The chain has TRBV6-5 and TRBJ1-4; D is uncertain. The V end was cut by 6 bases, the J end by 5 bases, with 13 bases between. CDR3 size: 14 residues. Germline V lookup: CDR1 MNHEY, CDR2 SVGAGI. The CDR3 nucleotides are TGTGCCAGCAGCCCTCACAGTTACAATGAAAAACTGTTTTTT. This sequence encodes CASSPHSYNEKLFF.

CDR3 region: CASSPGQGYGYTF. CDR3 sequence (DNA): TGTGCCAGCAGCCCCGGACAGGGGTATGGCTACACCTTC. The chain carries TRBV11-3 and TRBJ1-2; 9 bases line up with TRBD1. The germline CDR1 and CDR2 sequences are SGHNT and YENEEA. This CDR3 contains 13 residues. The ends lost 5 bases at V and 5 bases at J; junction bases unmatched: 3.

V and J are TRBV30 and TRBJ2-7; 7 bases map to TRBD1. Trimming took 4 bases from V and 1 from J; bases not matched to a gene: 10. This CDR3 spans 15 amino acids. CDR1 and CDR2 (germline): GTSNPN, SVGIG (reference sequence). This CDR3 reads CAWTIQGRASYEQYF. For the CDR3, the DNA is TGTGCCTGGACCATACAGGGGAGAGCTTCCTACGAGCAGTACTTC.

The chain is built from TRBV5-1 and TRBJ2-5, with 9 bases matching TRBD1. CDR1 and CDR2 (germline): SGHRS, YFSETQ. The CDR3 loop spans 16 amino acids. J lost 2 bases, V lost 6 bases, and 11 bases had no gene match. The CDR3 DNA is TGCGCCAGCACCGCATCTAGAGGGACAGGGCAAGAGACCCAGTACTTC. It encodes CASTASRGTGQETQYF.

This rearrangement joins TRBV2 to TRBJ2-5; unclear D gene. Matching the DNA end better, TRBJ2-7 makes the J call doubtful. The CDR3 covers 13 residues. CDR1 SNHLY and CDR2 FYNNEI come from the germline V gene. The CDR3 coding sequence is TGTGCCAGCAGTGAACCCTTCACCTACGAGCAGTACTTC. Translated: CASSEPFTYEQYF.

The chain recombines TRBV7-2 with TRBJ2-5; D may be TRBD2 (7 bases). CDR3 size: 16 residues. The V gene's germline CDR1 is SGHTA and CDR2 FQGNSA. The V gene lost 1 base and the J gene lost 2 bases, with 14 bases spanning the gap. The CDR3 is CASSLVGGGPQETQYF. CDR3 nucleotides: TGTGCCAGCAGCTTAGTTGGCGGGGGCCCTCAAGAGACCCAGTACTTC. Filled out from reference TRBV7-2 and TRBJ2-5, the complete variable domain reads GAGVSQSPSNKVTEKGKDVELRCDPISGHTALYWYRQSLGQGLEFLIYFQGNSAPDKSGLPSDRFSAERTGGSVSTLTIQRTQQEDSAVYLCASSLVGGGPQETQYFGPGTRLLVL.

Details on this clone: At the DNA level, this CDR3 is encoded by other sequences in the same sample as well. This CDR3 is CASSLGVAGTQETQYF. The CDR3 region has the DNA TGCGCCAGCAGCTTGGGGGTAGCGGGGACACAAGAGACCCAGTACTTC. The chain couples TRBV5-1 to TRBJ2-5, with 8 bases that match TRBD2. Per the germline V gene, CDR1 is SGHRS and CDR2 is YFSETQ. With V trimmed by 0 bases and J by 2 bases, 6 bases remained unmatched. The length of the CDR3 is 16 residues.

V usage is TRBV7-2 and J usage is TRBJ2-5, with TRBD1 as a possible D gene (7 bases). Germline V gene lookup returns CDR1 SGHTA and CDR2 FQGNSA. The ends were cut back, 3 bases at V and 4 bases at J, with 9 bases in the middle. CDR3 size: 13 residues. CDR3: CASSFQGGETQYF. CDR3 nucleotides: TGTGCCAGCAGCTTCCAGGGGGGAGAGACCCAGTACTTC. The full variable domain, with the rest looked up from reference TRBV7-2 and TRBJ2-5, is GAGVSQSPSNKVTEKGKDVELRCDPISGHTALYWYRQSLGQGLEFLIYFQGNSAPDKSGLPSDRFSAERTGGSVSTLTIQRTQQEDSAVYLCASSFQGGETQYFGPGTRLLVL.

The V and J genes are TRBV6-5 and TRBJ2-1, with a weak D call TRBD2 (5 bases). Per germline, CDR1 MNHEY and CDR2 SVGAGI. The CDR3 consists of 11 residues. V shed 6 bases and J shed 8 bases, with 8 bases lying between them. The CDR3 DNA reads TGTGCCAGCAGGGAGGTCGATGAGCAGTTCTTC. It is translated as CASREVDEQFF.

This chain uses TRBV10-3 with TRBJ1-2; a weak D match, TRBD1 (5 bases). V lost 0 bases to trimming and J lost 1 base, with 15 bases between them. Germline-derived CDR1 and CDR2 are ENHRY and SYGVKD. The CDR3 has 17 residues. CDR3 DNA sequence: TGTGCCATCAGTGAGTCCCCCTTGACAGCTCATAACTATGGCTACACCTTC. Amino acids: CAISESPLTAHNYGYTF.

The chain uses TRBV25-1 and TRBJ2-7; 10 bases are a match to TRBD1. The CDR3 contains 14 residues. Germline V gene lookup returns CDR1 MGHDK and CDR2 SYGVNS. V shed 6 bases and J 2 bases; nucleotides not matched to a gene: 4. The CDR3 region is CASRRQGATYEQYF. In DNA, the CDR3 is TGTGCCAGCAGGAGACAGGGGGCCACCTACGAGCAGTACTTC.

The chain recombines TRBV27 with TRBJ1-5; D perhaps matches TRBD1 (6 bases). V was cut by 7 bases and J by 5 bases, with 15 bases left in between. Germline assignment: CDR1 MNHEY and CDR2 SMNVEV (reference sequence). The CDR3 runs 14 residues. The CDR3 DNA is TGTGCCAGCACCCCCGTGGGGGGGCATCAGCCCCAGCATTTT. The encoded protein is CASTPVGGHQPQHF.

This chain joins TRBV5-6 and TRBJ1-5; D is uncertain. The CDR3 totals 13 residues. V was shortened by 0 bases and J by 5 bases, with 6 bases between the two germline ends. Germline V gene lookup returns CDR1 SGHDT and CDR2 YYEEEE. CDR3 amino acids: CASSLGGYQPQHF. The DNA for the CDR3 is TGTGCCAGCAGCTTGGGAGGGTATCAGCCCCAGCATTTT.

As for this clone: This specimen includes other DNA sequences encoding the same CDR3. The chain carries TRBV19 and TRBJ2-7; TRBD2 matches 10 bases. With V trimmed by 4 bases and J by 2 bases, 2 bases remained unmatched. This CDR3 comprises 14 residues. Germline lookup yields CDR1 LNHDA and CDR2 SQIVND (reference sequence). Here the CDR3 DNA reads TGTGCCAGTAGTAGGACTAGCGGTGCCTACGAGCAGTACTTC. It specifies CASSRTSGAYEQYF.

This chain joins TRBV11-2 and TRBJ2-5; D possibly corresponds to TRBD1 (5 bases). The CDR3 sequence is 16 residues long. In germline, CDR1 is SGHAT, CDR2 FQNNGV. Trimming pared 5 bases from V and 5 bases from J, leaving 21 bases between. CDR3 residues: CASSLSHQGPWETQYF. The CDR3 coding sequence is TGTGCCAGCAGCCTATCTCATCAGGGCCCATGGGAGACCCAGTACTTC.

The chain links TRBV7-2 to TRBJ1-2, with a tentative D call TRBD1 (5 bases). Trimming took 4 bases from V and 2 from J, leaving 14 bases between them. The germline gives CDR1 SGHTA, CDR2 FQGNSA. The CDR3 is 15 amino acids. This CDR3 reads CASSSQGSINYGYTF. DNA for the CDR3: TGTGCCAGCAGCTCGCAGGGAAGTATAAACTATGGCTACACCTTC.

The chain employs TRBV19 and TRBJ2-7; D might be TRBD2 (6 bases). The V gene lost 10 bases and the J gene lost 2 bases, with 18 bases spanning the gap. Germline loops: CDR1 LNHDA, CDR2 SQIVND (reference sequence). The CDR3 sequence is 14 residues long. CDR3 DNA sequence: TGTGCCACGCGAAGGAGGGGCGACACCTACGAGCAGTACTTC. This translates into CATRRRGDTYEQYF.

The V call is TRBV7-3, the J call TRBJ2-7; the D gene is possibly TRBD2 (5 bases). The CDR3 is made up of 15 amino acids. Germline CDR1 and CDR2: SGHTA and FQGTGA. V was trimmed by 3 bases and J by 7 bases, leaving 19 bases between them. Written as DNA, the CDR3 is TGTGCCAGCAGCTTGAGGCCGGCGGGTGTCGGGGAGCAGTACTTC. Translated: CASSLRPAGVGEQYF.

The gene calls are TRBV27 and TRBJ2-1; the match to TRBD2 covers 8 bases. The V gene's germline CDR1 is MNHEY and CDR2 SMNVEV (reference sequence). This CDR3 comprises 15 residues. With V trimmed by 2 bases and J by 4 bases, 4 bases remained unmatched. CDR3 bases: TGTGCCAGCAGTTTAGGCGGGAGGTCTTACAATGAGCAGTTCTTC. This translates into CASSLGGRSYNEQFF.

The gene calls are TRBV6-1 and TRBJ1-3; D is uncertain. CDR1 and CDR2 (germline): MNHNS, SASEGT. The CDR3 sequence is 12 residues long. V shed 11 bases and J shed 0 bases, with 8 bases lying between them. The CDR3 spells CASLSSGNTIYF. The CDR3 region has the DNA TGTGCCTCCCTTAGCTCTGGAAACACCATATATTTT.

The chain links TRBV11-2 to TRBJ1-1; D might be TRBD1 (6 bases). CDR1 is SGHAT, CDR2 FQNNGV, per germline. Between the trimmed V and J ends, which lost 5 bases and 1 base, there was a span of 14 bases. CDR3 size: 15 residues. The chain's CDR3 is CASSKQGFRNTEAFF. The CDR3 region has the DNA TGTGCCAGCAGCAAACAGGGTTTCAGGAACACTGAAGCTTTCTTT.

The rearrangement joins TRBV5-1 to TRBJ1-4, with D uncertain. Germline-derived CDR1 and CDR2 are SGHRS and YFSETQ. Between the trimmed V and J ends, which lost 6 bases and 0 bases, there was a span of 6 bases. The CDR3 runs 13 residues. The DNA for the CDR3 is TGCGCCAGCACCAGGTCAACTAATGAAAAACTGTTTTTT. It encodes CASTRSTNEKLFF. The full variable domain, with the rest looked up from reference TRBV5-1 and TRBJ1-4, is KAGVTQTPRYLIKTRGQQVTLSCSPISGHRSVSWYQQTPGQGLQFLFEYFSETQRNKGNFPGRFSGRQFSNSRSEMNVSTLELGDSALYLCASTRSTNEKLFFGSGTQLSVL.

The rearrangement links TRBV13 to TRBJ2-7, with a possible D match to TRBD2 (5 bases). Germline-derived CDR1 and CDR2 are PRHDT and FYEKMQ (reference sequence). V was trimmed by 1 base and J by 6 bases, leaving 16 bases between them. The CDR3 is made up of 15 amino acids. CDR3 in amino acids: CASSLAPVGEREQYF. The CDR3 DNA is TGTGCCAGCAGCTTAGCCCCGGTCGGGGAGCGCGAGCAGTACTTC.

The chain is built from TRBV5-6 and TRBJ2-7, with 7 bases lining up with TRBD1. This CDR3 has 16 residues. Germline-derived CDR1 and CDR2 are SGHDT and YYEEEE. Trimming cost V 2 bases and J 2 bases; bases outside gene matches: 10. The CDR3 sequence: CASSFKMDRITYEQYF. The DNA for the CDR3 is TGTGCCAGCAGCTTTAAAATGGACAGGATAACCTACGAGCAGTACTTC.

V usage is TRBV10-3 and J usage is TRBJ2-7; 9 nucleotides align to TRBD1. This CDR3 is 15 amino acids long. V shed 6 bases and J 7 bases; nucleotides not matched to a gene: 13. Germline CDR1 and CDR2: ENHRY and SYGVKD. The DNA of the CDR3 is TGTGCCATCAGGAAGACCGGGACAGGGCTTTTGGAGCAGTACTTC. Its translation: CAIRKTGTGLLEQYF.